This TCR beta chain stems from a study of cytomegalovirus exposure and HLA in healthy donors. Whole-study context: Most donors, approximately 82% of some 400 genotyped, fell in the Caucasian-associated ancestry cluster.

About this clone itself: What it binds is not known.

Study outcomes and limitations: Confirmation was obtained in vitro that a few CMV-associated chains are specific for CMV antigens.

The PCR contained 60 Vbeta and 13 Jbeta primers. TCRdb keeps only in-frame clones here, not all; method: immunoSEQ multiplex PCR. Of hundreds of thousands of clones in the sample, roughly 87% were seen once. The CDR3 sequence is 14 residues long. V gave up 4 bases and J gave up 2 bases; unmatched junction bases: 4. The germline V gene encodes CDR1 MNHNS and CDR2 SASEGT. The origin of this receptor is a man in his forties in good health and CMV-seropositive. The sequenced material came from PBMCs. V gene TRBV6-1 combines with J gene TRBJ2-5; TRBD1 matches at 7 bases. DNA of the CDR3: TGTGCCAGCAGTGGAGGGGGCCCGCAAGAGACCCAGTACTTC. Protein product: CASSGGGPQETQYF.